This TCR beta chain emerged from a study of T cells in Graves' hyperthyroidism and ophthalmopathy. Study-wide findings and caveats: Blood also showed most of the thyroid clonotypes that were expanded above 0.001. A 13 V-J signature model discriminated ophthalmopathy versus stable hyperthyroidism.

Using RNA transcripts as the source, TCR beta CDR3 regions were amplified. An initial round of RT-PCR targeting the TCR CDR3 relied on the HTBI primer set. MiXCR, applied by TCRdb to the multiplex PCR reads, yields one record per CDR3 protein. The sample consists of 600,000 to 750,000 distinct CDR3 sequences, roughly a sixth of them appearing once. A word on this clonotype: The target antigen is unknown.

V lost 0 bases and J lost 3, with 9 bases in between. The V gene's germline CDR1 is MGHRA and CDR2 YSYEKL. The CDR3 runs to 14 residues. Across 18 months, stable Graves' hyperthyroidism was marked by no progression to ophthalmopathy. The chain employs TRBV4-1 and TRBJ2-7, with TRBD2 as a possible D gene (6 bases). The sequenced material came from blood. This clonotype was obtained from a man aged 45-60 years with Graves' hyperthyroidism. CDR3 in DNA: TGCGCCAGCAGCCAAGAATTTAGCGGCTACGAGCAGTACTTC. This encodes CASSQEFSGYEQYF.